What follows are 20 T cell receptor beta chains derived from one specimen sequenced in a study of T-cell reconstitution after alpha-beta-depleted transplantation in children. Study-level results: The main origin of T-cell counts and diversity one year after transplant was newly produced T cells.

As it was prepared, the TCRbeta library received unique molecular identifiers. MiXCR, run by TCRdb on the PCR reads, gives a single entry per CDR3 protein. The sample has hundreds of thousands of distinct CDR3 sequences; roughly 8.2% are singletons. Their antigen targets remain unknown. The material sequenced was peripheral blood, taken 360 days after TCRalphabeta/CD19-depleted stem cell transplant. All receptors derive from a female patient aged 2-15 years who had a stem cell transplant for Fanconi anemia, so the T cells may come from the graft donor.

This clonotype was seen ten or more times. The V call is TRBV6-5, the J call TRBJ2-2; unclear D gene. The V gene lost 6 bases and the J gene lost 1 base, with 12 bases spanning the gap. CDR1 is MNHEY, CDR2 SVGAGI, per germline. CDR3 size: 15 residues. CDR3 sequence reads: CASSNPIVNTGELFF. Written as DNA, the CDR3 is TGTGCCAGCAGCAATCCAATAGTGAACACCGGGGAGCTGTTTTTT.

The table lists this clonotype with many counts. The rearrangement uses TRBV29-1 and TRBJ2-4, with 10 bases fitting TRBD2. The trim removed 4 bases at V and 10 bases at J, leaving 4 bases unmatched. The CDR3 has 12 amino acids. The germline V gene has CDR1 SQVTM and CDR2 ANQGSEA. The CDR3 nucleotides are TGCAGCGTTGGAGGACTAGCGGAGATTCAGTACTTC. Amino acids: CSVGGLAEIQYF.

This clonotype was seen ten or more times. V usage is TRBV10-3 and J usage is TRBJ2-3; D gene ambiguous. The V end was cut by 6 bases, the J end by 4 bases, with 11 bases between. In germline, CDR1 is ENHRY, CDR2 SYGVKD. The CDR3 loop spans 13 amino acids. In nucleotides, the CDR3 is TGTGCCATCAGGGACGGAGTGCCAGATACGCAGTATTTT. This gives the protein CAIRDGVPDTQYF.

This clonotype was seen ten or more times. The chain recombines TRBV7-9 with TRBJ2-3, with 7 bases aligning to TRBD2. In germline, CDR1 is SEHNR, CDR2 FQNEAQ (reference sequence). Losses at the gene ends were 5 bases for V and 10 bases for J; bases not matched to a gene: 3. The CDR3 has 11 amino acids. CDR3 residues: CASSEGRAQYF. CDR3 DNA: TGTGCCAGCAGCGAGGGGAGGGCGCAGTATTTT.

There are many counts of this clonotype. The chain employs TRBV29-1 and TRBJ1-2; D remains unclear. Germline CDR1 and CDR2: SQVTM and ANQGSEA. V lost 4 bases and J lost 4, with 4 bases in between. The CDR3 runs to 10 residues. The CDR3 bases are TGCAGCGTTGGTTTCTATGGCTACACCTTC. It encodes CSVGFYGYTF.

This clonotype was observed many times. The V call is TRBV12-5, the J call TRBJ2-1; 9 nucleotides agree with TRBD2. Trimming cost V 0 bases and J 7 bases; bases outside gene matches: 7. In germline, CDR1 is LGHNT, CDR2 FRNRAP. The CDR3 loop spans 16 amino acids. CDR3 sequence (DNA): TGTGCTAGTGGTTTGGTAGGCGGGAGGGCGGGGAATGAGCAGTTCTTC. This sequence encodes CASGLVGGRAGNEQFF.

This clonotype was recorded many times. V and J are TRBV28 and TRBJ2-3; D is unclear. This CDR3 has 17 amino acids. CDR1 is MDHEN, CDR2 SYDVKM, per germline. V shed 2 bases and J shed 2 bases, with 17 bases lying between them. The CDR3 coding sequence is TGTGCCAGCAGTTTACTAAGGGTGAATCCTACCACAGATACGCAGTATTTT. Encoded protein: CASSLLRVNPTTDTQYF.

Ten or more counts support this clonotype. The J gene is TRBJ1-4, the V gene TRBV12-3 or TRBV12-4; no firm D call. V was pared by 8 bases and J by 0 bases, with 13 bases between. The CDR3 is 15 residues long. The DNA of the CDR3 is TGTGCCAGCCGAACCGCCGGGACAACTAATGAAAAACTGTTTTTT. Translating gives CASRTAGTTNEKLFF.

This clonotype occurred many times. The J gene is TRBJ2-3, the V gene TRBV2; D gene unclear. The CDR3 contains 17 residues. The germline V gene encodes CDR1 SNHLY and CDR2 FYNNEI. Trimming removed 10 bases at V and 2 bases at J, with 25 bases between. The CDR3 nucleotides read TGTGCCATCAGCAGTTGGGTGTTCAGTGAAGCCACAGATACGCAGTATTTT. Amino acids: CAISSWVFSEATDTQYF. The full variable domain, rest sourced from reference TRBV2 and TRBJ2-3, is EPEVTQTPSHQVTQMGQEVILRCVPISNHLYFYWYRQILGQKVEFLVSFYNNEISEKSEIFDDQFSVERPDGSNFTLKIRSTKLEDSAMYFCAISSWVFSEATDTQYFGPGTRLTVL.

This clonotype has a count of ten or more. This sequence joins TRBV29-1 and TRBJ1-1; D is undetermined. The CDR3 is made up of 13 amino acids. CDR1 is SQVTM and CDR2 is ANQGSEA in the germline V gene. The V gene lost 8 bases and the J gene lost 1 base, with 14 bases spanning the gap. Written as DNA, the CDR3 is TGCAGCCTGCAGTTCCCACCGAACACTGAAGCTTTCTTT. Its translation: CSLQFPPNTEAFF.

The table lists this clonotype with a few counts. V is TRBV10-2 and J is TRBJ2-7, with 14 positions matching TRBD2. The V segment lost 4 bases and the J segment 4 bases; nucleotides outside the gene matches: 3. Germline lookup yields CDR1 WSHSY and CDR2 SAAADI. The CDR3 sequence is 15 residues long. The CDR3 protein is CASSGLAGGGYEQYF. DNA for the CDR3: TGCGCCAGCAGTGGACTAGCGGGAGGGGGATACGAGCAGTACTTC.

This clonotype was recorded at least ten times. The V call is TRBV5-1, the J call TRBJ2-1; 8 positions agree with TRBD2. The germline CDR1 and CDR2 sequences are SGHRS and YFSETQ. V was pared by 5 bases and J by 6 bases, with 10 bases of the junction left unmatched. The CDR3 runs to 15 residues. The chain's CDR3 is CASRLSGDRLNEQFF. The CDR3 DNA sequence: TGCGCCAGCAGACTTAGCGGGGACCGCCTCAATGAGCAGTTCTTC. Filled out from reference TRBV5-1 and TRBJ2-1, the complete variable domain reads KAGVTQTPRYLIKTRGQQVTLSCSPISGHRSVSWYQQTPGQGLQFLFEYFSETQRNKGNFPGRFSGRQFSNSRSEMNVSTLELGDSALYLCASRLSGDRLNEQFFGPGTRLTVL.

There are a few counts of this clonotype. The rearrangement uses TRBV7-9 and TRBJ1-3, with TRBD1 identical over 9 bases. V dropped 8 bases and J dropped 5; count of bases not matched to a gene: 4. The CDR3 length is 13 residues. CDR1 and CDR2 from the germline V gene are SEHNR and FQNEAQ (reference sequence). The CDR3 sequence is CASRDRDRNTIYF. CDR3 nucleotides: TGTGCCAGCCGGGACAGGGATAGAAACACCATATATTTT.

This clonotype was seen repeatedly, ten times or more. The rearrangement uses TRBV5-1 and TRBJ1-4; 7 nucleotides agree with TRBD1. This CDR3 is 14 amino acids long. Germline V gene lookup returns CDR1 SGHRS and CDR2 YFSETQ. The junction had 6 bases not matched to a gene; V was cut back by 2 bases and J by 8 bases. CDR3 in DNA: TGCGCCAGCAGCTTCGGGAGGGGGCAAGAAAAACTGTTTTTT. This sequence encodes CASSFGRGQEKLFF. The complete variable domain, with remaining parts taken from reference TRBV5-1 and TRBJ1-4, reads KAGVTQTPRYLIKTRGQQVTLSCSPISGHRSVSWYQQTPGQGLQFLFEYFSETQRNKGNFPGRFSGRQFSNSRSEMNVSTLELGDSALYLCASSFGRGQEKLFFGSGTQLSVL.

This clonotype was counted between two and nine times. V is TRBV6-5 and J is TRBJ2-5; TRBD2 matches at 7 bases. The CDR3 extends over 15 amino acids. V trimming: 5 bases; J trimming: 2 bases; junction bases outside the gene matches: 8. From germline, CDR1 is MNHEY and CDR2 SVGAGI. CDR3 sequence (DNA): TGTGCCAGCAGTACTTATAGCGGGCTGCAAGAGACCCAGTACTTC. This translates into CASSTYSGLQETQYF.

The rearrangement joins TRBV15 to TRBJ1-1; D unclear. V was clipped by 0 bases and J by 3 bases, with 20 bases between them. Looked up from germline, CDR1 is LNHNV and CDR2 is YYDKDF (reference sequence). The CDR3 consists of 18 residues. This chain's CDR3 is CATSRDPASRGRDTEAFF. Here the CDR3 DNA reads TGTGCCACCAGCAGAGATCCCGCCTCCCGCGGGAGGGACACTGAAGCTTTCTTT.

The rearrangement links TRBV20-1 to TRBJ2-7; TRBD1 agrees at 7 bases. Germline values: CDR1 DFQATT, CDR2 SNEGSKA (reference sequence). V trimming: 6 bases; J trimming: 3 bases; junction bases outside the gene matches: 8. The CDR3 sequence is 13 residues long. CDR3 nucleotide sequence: TGCAGTGCCGGACTGGACAGGATCTACGAGCAGTACTTC. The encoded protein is CSAGLDRIYEQYF.

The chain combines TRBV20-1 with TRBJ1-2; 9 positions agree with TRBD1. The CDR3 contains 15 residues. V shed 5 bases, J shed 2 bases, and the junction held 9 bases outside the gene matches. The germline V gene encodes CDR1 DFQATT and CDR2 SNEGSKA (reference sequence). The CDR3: CSADRPGQGNYGYTF. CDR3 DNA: TGCAGTGCTGATAGACCGGGACAGGGCAACTATGGCTACACCTTC.

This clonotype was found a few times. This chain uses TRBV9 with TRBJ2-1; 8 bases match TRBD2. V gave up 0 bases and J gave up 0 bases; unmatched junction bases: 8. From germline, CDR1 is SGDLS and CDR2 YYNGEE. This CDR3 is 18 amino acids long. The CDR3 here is CASSVDGVAGFSYNEQFF. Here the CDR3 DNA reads TGTGCCAGCAGCGTAGACGGGGTAGCGGGATTCTCCTACAATGAGCAGTTCTTC.

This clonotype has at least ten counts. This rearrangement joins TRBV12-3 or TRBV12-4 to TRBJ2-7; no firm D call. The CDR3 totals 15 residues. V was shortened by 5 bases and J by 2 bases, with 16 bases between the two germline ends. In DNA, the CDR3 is TGTGCCAGCAGTCTACCTAACGATCCAACCTACGAGCAGTACTTC. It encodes CASSLPNDPTYEQYF.